Reported below is one TCR beta chain. The antigen remains undetermined. Deletions cut 2 bases from V and 11 bases from J, with 16 bases between. This CDR3 spans 14 amino acids. CDR1 is SNHLY, CDR2 FYNNEI, per germline. Amplification targeted TCR beta CDR3 regions from RNA transcripts. In the first-round RT-PCR of the TCR CDR3, the HTBI primer set was used. TCRdb re-analysed the multiplex PCR reads in MiXCR, keeping a single row per CDR3 protein. The sample consists of about 640,000 distinct CDR3 sequences, around 20% of them appearing once. These data are taken from a study of T cells in Graves' hyperthyroidism and ophthalmopathy. Study findings and constraints: Blood samples included most of the expanded thyroid clonotypes exceeding 0.001.

The source of this sequence is a man younger than 45 with Graves' ophthalmopathy. The specimen sequenced was blood. The rearrangement uses TRBV2 and TRBJ1-5; D remains ambiguous. Here the CDR3 reads CASSEQEKVVSQHF. As DNA, the CDR3 is TGTGCCAGCAGTGAACAGGAAAAGGTAGTGTCCCAGCATTTT.